This T cell receptor beta chain was obtained from a study of T cells in Graves' hyperthyroidism and ophthalmopathy. The study, taken as a whole, reports: A 13 V-J signature model discriminated ophthalmopathy versus stable hyperthyroidism. Most expanded thyroid clonotypes above 0.001 also appeared in blood.

Disease duration was under 3 months in the ophthalmopathy patients, who also had a Clinical Activity Score of at least 3 and a NOSPECS grade of at least 4. Out of 8.5 to 10 ml of fresh peripheral blood came the PBMCs. RNA transcripts served as the template for amplifying TCR beta CDR3 regions. TCR CDR3 underwent first-round RT-PCR with the HTBI primer set. MiXCR, applied by TCRdb to the multiplex PCR reads, yields one record per CDR3 protein. This table has around 530,000 distinct CDR3 sequences, roughly a sixth appearing once. Looked up from germline, CDR1 is LGHNA and CDR2 is YSLEER. The CDR3 sequence is 18 residues long. Trimming shortened V by 4 bases and J by 2 bases, and 23 bases separated the two germline ends. This clonotype has ten or more counts. Its target is not known.

Sample: blood. The chain recombines TRBV4-3 with TRBJ1-1, with D perhaps matching TRBD1 (5 bases). The origin of this receptor is a woman aged 18 to 35 with Graves' ophthalmopathy. The CDR3 region has the DNA TGCGCCAGCAGCCCCGCCCGACGTATACAGGAGATCAACACTGAAGCTTTCTTT. This gives the protein CASSPARRIQEINTEAFF.